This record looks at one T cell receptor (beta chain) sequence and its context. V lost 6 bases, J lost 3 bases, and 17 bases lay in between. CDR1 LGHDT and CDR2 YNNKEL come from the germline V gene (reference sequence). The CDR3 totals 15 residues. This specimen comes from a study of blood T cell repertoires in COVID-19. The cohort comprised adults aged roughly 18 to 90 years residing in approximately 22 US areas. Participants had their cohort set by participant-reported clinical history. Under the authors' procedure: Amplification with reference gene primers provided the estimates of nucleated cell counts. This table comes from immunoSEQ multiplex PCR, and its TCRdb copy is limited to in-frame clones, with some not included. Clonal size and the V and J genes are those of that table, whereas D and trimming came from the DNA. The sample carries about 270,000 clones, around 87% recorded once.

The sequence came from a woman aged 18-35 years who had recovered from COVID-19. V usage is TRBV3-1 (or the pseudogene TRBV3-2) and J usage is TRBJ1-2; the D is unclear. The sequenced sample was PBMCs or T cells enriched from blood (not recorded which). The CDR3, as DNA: TGTGCCAGCAGTCTAGGAGGAACCGGGGACTATGGCTACACCTTC. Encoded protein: CASSLGGTGDYGYTF.